Each of the 21 T cell receptor beta chains below was sequenced from the same sample in a study of CD8 T cells in Susac syndrome (dated by TCRdb to between 2018 and 2021). The receptor library was made with the immunoSEQ multiplex PCR assay. RNA was extracted with the RNeasy kit and about 0.5 to 1 ug was reverse transcribed using random hexamers. TCRdb reran the public reads through fastp at Q25 and MiXCR, keeping productive beta chains. Rows are combined by CDR3 protein, so each entry shows the most common genes and DNA. A total of about 150,000 distinct CDR3 sequences appear in this sample, around 95% of them only once. The top ten hold about 0.15% of the sample. Sequencing was done on a sample of CD8+ T cells from PBMCs. The receptors were sampled from a human donor with multiple sclerosis.

The CDR3 loop is CASSLTVGGVSETQYF. In DNA form, the CDR3 reads TGTGCCAGCAGCTTAACAGTCGGAGGGGTTAGCGAGACCCAGTACTTC. The rearrangement uses TRBV7-3 and TRBJ2-5; perhaps TRBD2 as D (6 bases). The CDR3 covers 16 residues. The V end lost 0 bases, the J end lost 5 bases, and 16 bases lay between the germline ends. The germline V gene encodes CDR1 SGHTA and CDR2 FQGTGA.

V usage is TRBV20-1 and J usage is TRBJ2-5; D unclear. The CDR3 has 14 residues. V gave up 5 bases and J gave up 5 bases, with 18 bases separating them. Germline-derived CDR1 and CDR2 are DFQATT and SNEGSKA (reference sequence). The CDR3, as DNA: TGCAGTGCTCCCTCGGATTTCGGCGAGGAGACCCAGTACTTC. This gives the protein CSAPSDFGEETQYF.

This clonotype was detected only once. V gene TRBV16 combines with J gene TRBJ1-1; D is possibly TRBD1 (6 bases). Germline lookup yields CDR1 KGHSY and CDR2 FQNENV. V was cut by 5 bases and J by 3 bases, with 10 bases left in between. The CDR3 has 13 amino acids. The CDR3 is CASSITGYTEAFF. CDR3 sequence (DNA): TGTGCCAGCAGCATCACAGGGTACACTGAAGCTTTCTTT.

The chain combines TRBV7-9 with TRBJ2-4; 7 nucleotides match TRBD2. Germline V lookup: CDR1 SEHNR, CDR2 FQNEAQ (reference sequence). This CDR3 is 16 amino acids long. Germline trimming cut 4 bases from V and 1 base from J; bases unmatched to any gene: 7. Written as DNA, the CDR3 is TGTGCCAGCAGCTCCCTGGGGGGGATCGCCAAAAACATTCAGTACTTC. It yields the protein CASSSLGGIAKNIQYF. Filled out from reference TRBV7-9 and TRBJ2-4, the complete variable domain reads DTGVSQNPRHKITKRGQNVTFRCDPISEHNRLYWYRQTLGQGPEFLTYFQNEAQLEKSRLLSDRFSAERPKGSFSTLEIQRTEQGDSAMYLCASSSLGGIAKNIQYFGAGTRLSVL.

This chain links TRBV20-1 with TRBJ1-2, with D hard to call. The CDR3 has 14 amino acids. Per germline, CDR1 DFQATT and CDR2 SNEGSKA (reference sequence). Trimming took off 0 bases at V and 1 base at J, with 9 bases between the two ends. The CDR3 sequence is CSARDRNFNYGYTF. The CDR3 DNA follows: TGCAGTGCTAGAGATCGGAATTTTAACTATGGCTACACCTTC.

The rearrangement uses TRBV30 and TRBJ1-1, with a tentative D call TRBD1 (6 bases). V was clipped by 0 bases and J by 10 bases, with 18 bases between them. Germline CDR1 and CDR2: GTSNPN and SVGIG (reference sequence). The CDR3 runs to 14 residues. The CDR3 DNA is TGTGCCTGGAGTGTCCAGGCTCAAGGGGGGGGAGCTTTCTTT. Its translation: CAWSVQAQGGGAFF.

The chain couples TRBV29-1 to TRBJ1-2, with D possibly matching TRBD1 (5 bases). Germline V gives CDR1 SQVTM, CDR2 ANQGSEA. The CDR3 spans 12 residues. The V end was cut by 4 bases, the J end by 4 bases, with 10 bases between. The CDR3: CSVGGTSYGYTF. In nucleotides, the CDR3 is TGCAGCGTTGGAGGGACCTCCTATGGCTACACCTTC.

This chain connects TRBV3-1 to TRBJ2-5; 13 positions agree with TRBD2. The CDR3 sequence is 16 residues long. CDR1 is LGHDT and CDR2 is YNNKEL in the germline V gene (reference sequence). The V gene end was trimmed by 4 bases and the J gene end by 2 bases; junction bases not matched to a gene: 4. CDR3 sequence: CASSPILAGGQETQYF. The CDR3 nucleotides are TGTGCCAGCAGCCCCATACTAGCGGGGGGGCAAGAGACCCAGTACTTC.

This chain connects TRBV3-1 to TRBJ2-2; D perhaps matches TRBD1 (6 bases). Trimming pared 2 bases from V and 4 bases from J, leaving 17 bases between. CDR1 is LGHDT and CDR2 is YNNKEL in the germline V gene (reference sequence). The CDR3 is 17 amino acids. The CDR3 DNA follows: TGTGCCAGCAGCCAACTTGCTGGGGGCATTCTCACCGGGGAGCTGTTTTTT. Protein sequence: CASSQLAGGILTGELFF.

The V and J genes are TRBV3-1 and TRBJ1-5, with D unresolved. The CDR3 covers 15 residues. Germline loops: CDR1 LGHDT, CDR2 YNNKEL (reference sequence). The germline V and J ends were trimmed by 0 bases and 0 bases, with 6 bases remaining between them. The CDR3 region is CASSQEGASNQPQHF. CDR3 nucleotides: TGTGCCAGCAGCCAAGAGGGAGCTAGCAATCAGCCCCAGCATTTT.

The chain has TRBV20-1 and TRBJ2-7, with D tentatively TRBD1 (5 bases). The V and J ends lost 1 base and 3 bases respectively, with 16 bases between them. The CDR3 is 15 residues long. Per germline, CDR1 DFQATT and CDR2 SNEGSKA (reference sequence). This chain's CDR3 is CSARVKGLVFYEQYF. In DNA, the CDR3 is TGCAGTGCTAGAGTCAAGGGGCTGGTTTTCTACGAGCAGTACTTC.

The chain employs TRBV5-6 and TRBJ1-5; 7 nucleotides agree with TRBD1. The CDR3 runs to 19 residues. With V trimmed by 4 bases and J by 1 base, 17 bases remained unmatched. CDR1 is SGHDT and CDR2 is YYEEEE in the germline V gene. The CDR3 nucleotides are TGTGCCAGCAGCACCTGGACGACAGGGAGATTGGTAAGCAATCAGCCCCAGCATTTT. Protein: CASSTWTTGRLVSNQPQHF.

The chain couples TRBV9 to TRBJ1-5; D is uncertain. Trimming left V 0 bases short and J 6 bases short, with 4 bases between. The CDR3 loop spans 12 amino acids. Germline V gene data show CDR1 as SGDLS and CDR2 as YYNGEE. CDR3 coding DNA: TGTGCCAGCAGCGTAGGGTCTCAGCCCCAGCATTTT. Its protein product is CASSVGSQPQHF.

The V call is TRBV30, the J call TRBJ1-2; D unresolved. V lost 3 bases and J lost 6, with 23 bases in between. The CDR3 contains 16 residues. CDR1 and CDR2 (germline): GTSNPN, SVGIG (reference sequence). The CDR3 spells CAWRRVGSRRINGYTF. The CDR3 nucleotides read TGTGCCTGGAGGAGAGTGGGAAGTCGCAGAATAAATGGCTACACCTTC.

This chain connects TRBV9 to TRBJ1-1, with 7 bases fitting TRBD1. Trimming took 7 bases from V and 4 from J; bases not matched to a gene: 10. Looked up from germline, CDR1 is SGDLS and CDR2 is YYNGEE. The CDR3 sequence is 14 residues long. The chain's CDR3 is CASGDSGGSTEAFF. The CDR3 DNA follows: TGTGCCAGCGGTGATTCAGGGGGGAGCACTGAAGCTTTCTTT.

The rearrangement uses TRBV5-4 and TRBJ2-3; possibly TRBD2 for D (5 bases). With 0 bases removed from V and 6 bases from J, the gap between germline ends came to 14 bases. From germline, CDR1 is SGHNT and CDR2 YYREEE (reference sequence). The CDR3 contains 15 residues. The CDR3 loop is CASSLAPRIADTQYF. The CDR3 DNA reads as TGTGCCAGCAGCTTGGCCCCCAGGATAGCGGATACGCAGTATTTT.

The V and J genes are TRBV20-1 and TRBJ1-5; D not resolved. The CDR3 extends over 12 amino acids. The ends were cut back, 3 bases at V and 6 bases at J, with 9 bases in the middle. CDR1 is DFQATT, CDR2 SNEGSKA, per germline (reference sequence). CDR3: CSARSQGQPQHF. CDR3 sequence (DNA): TGCAGTGCTAGGTCACAAGGTCAGCCCCAGCATTTT.

V usage is TRBV27 and J usage is TRBJ1-1; D is possibly TRBD1 (6 bases). Germline loops: CDR1 MNHEY, CDR2 SMNVEV (reference sequence). The length of the CDR3 is 16 residues. With 2 bases removed from V and 3 bases from J, the gap between germline ends came to 16 bases. CDR3 protein: CASSLSTYRVHTEAFF. CDR3 in DNA: TGTGCCAGCAGTTTAAGCACGTACAGGGTGCACACTGAAGCTTTCTTT.

This clonotype showed up just once. This chain joins TRBV5-6 and TRBJ1-1, with 9 bases identical to TRBD1. The CDR3 sequence is 16 residues long. Germline-derived CDR1 and CDR2 are SGHDT and YYEEEE. J gave up 0 bases and V 4 bases, and 7 bases lay outside the gene matches. For the CDR3, the DNA is TGTGCCAGCAGCCCACAGGGGGCATGGGTGAACACTGAAGCTTTCTTT. This encodes CASSPQGAWVNTEAFF.

The chain has TRBV27 and TRBJ2-3, with D unresolved. Germline loops: CDR1 MNHEY, CDR2 SMNVEV (reference sequence). V lost 8 bases and J lost 7, with 10 bases in between. The CDR3 extends over 11 amino acids. CDR3 region: CASGTRNTQYF. The CDR3, as DNA: TGTGCCAGCGGTACACGTAATACGCAGTATTTT.

The V gene is TRBV7-9, the J gene TRBJ1-2; D might be TRBD1 (5 bases). Germline-derived CDR1 and CDR2 are SEHNR and FQNEAQ (reference sequence). V was trimmed by 4 bases and J by 8 bases, leaving 14 bases between them. CDR3 length equals 13 residues. CDR3 nucleotides: TGTGCCAGCAGCTGGGGAGAAGGGGACGGCTACACCTTC. Translating gives CASSWGEGDGYTF.